This T cell receptor beta chain appears in the sequencing data of a study of blood T cell repertoires in COVID-19 (dated by TCRdb to the early 2020s). Background on the whole study: Samples covering the acute and convalescent phases of COVID-19 were provided by collaborators in the United States, Italy and Spain. The material from the prospective study consisted of cDNA or gDNA derived from T cells, B-cell-depleted T cells, or PBMCs. Subjects who had been exposed to COVID-19, were actively infected with it, or had recovered from it provided the deeply sampled blood TCRbeta repertoires that made up the dataset. The repertoires were made available in a free public database intended to serve as a resource for research on the immune response to SARS-CoV-2. Samples came from the ongoing ImmuneRACE study (first 160 participants) plus 1,254 subjects from 6 global collaborators. The sample metadata nearly always contained a de-identified subject ID, COVID-19 status, age in years and sex. Where HLA class I and class II types were available, the types were taken from metadata supplied by the sample provider, not from assay-based typing.

Between the V and J ends, shortened by 4 bases and 1 base respectively, the junction contains 7 bases. The CDR3 covers 13 residues, taking in both the cysteine and the phenylalanine. This entry keeps only the CDR3 DNA: 39 bases, framed from base 1. The germline V gene encodes CDR1 MNHEY and CDR2 SVGAGI. TCRbeta CDR3 regions were amplified from genomic DNA by means of the immunoSEQ Assay, a bias-controlled multiplex PCR. In the authors' own workflow: Nucleated cell counts per sample were estimated from amplification of reference gene primers within the assay. To quantify the absolute abundance of each unique TCRbeta CDR3 rearrangement, sequence reads were collapsed and filtered. Productive Simpson clonality was computed per sample as the square root of Simpson's diversity index over productive rearrangements. TCRdb's version of the immuneACCESS table is confined to in-frame rearrangements and falls short of the full clone set. An unresolved V gene accounts for under half of the shortfall where checked; the remainder is of unknown origin. Clonal size and the V and J genes are those of that table, whereas D and trimming came from the DNA. This sample comprises about 220,000 clones, roughly 90% of them detected only once. The ten largest clones add up to around 3.5% of the sample.

On this clone itself: The antigen it binds to is not known. No qualities accompany the bases; no much larger clone lies one base away.

Broader findings and caveats from the paper: How much clinical and demographic metadata was included differed by source and by participant, and the metadata was provided uncurated.

Participants in the prospective study were enrolled through a virtual design, were aged roughly 18 to 100 years, and lived in roughly 25 United States geographic areas. Cohort assignment in the prospective study relied on participant-reported clinical history from a screening survey and a study questionnaire. Mobile phlebotomists in the prospective study collected whole blood, serum and a nasopharyngeal or oropharyngeal swab from every participant. Over a roughly two-month period, participants in the prospective study had the option of providing additional blood draws and questionnaires. Blood samples from the prospective study were shipped frozen or at room temperature prior to DNA extraction.

Sequencing input: PBMCs or T cells enriched from blood (not recorded which). The V and J genes are TRBV6-5 and TRBJ1-1; TRBD1 is a weak D gene call, 5 bases matching. This sequence originates from a woman between 40 and 55 years old with acute COVID-19. The nucleotides are TGTGCCAGCAGTTGGGGGGGGAACACTGAAGCTTTCTTT. Translation gives CASSWGGNTEAFF.